Listed here are 13 T cell receptor beta chains from one sample, sequenced in a study of cytomegalovirus exposure and HLA in healthy donors. PCR used 60 Vbeta primers and 13 Jbeta primers. The method was immunoSEQ multiplex PCR; TCRdb's version includes in-frame clones alone and lacks a portion of them. The sample lists over 150,000 clones; roughly 83% were seen once. The sequenced sample consisted of PBMCs. These receptors were taken from a boy aged 2 to 9 in good health and CMV-seronegative.

The chain couples TRBV28 to TRBJ2-7; D gene uncertain. From germline, CDR1 is MDHEN and CDR2 SYDVKM. The length of the CDR3 is 10 residues. Trimming removed 4 bases from V and 5 bases from J, with 3 bases in between. The CDR3 reads CASSSDEQYF. CDR3 coding DNA: TGTGCCAGCAGTTCAGACGAGCAGTACTTC. The variable domain in full, completed from reference TRBV28 and TRBJ2-7, reads DVKVTQSSRYLVKRTGEKVFLECVQDMDHENMFWYRQDPGLGLRLIYFSYDVKMKEKGDIPEGYSVSREKKERFSLILESASTNQTSMYLCASSSDEQYFGPGTRLTVT.

This sequence joins TRBV18 and TRBJ2-1; 7 bases map to TRBD1. The trim removed 3 bases at V and 0 bases at J, leaving 2 bases unmatched. The CDR3 length is 15 residues. Germline CDR1 and CDR2: KGHSH and LQKENI. The CDR3 bases are TGTGCCAGCTCACCTGGGGACAGCTCCTACAATGAGCAGTTCTTC. Its translation: CASSPGDSSYNEQFF.

The J gene is TRBJ1-1, the V gene TRBV9, with D unresolved. V lost 3 bases to trimming and J lost 6 bases, with 12 bases between them. The CDR3 extends over 13 amino acids. The germline CDR1 and CDR2 sequences are SGDLS and YYNGEE. The CDR3 loop is CASSAVGSPEAFF. The CDR3 DNA sequence: TGTGCCAGCAGCGCCGTAGGGAGTCCTGAAGCTTTCTTT. Full variable domain (outside the CDR3, taken from reference TRBV9 and TRBJ1-1): DSGVTQTPKHLITATGQRVTLRCSPRSGDLSVYWYQQSLDQGLQFLIQYYNGEERAKGNILERFSAQQFPDLHSELNLSSLELGDSALYFCASSAVGSPEAFFGQGTRLTVV.

The V gene is TRBV27, the J gene TRBJ2-1; 10 bases align to TRBD1. This CDR3 has 15 residues. The V gene end was trimmed by 6 bases and the J gene end by 5 bases; junction bases not matched to a gene: 7. The germline V gene has CDR1 MNHEY and CDR2 SMNVEV (reference sequence). For the CDR3, the DNA is TGTGCCAGCAGAATGATGGACAGGGGGAACAATGAGCAGTTCTTC. This gives the protein CASRMMDRGNNEQFF.

This clone has just one count. The junction departs from the called germline gene at one end, perhaps through a read error. The rearrangement uses TRBV2 and TRBJ1-2, with D maybe TRBD1 (6 bases). The CDR3 contains 15 residues. Per the germline V gene, CDR1 is SNHLY and CDR2 is FYNNEI. CDR3 loop: CASSEGGHRIYAYTF. The CDR3 DNA reads TGTGCCAGCAGTGAAGGGGGACACCGGATTTATGCCTACACCTTC.

This chain joins TRBV12-5 and TRBJ1-1; the match to TRBD1 covers 9 bases. Trimming removed 8 bases from V and 2 bases from J; junction bases left unmatched: 6. Germline V gives CDR1 LGHNT, CDR2 FRNRAP. The CDR3 is made up of 14 amino acids. The CDR3 DNA follows: TGTGCTAGTTCCTTACAGGGGGCAAACACTGAAGCTTTCTTT. It is translated as CASSLQGANTEAFF.

This clone was counted once. The CDR3 coding sequence is TGTGCCAGCAGCGTAGGGGCTAGCGGCACCGGGGAGCTGTTTTTT. This translates into CASSVGASGTGELFF. The genes are TRBV9 and TRBJ2-2, with 7 bases that match TRBD2. The CDR3 is made up of 15 amino acids. CDR1 is SGDLS and CDR2 is YYNGEE in the germline V gene. Losses at the gene ends were 0 bases for V and 4 bases for J; bases not matched to a gene: 3.

The chain combines TRBV28 with TRBJ1-5; the D is unclear. Trimming pared 7 bases from V and 5 bases from J, leaving 9 bases between. The CDR3 spans 12 residues. The germline gives CDR1 MDHEN, CDR2 SYDVKM. The CDR3 region is CASMGGYQPQHF. The CDR3 DNA follows: TGTGCCAGCATGGGCGGGTATCAGCCCCAGCATTTT.

The chain combines TRBV28 with TRBJ1-1, with 7 positions matching TRBD1. Germline CDR1 MDHEN, CDR2 SYDVKM. The ends lost 7 bases at V and 1 base at J; junction bases unmatched: 3. There are 13 residues in the CDR3. CDR3 in amino acids: CASTGTENTEAFF. The CDR3 DNA sequence: TGTGCCAGCACCGGGACAGAGAACACTGAAGCTTTCTTT.

The V and J genes are TRBV7-9 and TRBJ1-2; the D is unclear. The germline gives CDR1 SEHNR, CDR2 FQNEAQ (reference sequence). The germline V and J ends were trimmed by 5 bases and 7 bases, with 11 bases remaining between them. This CDR3 has 12 residues. The CDR3 sequence is CASSEEVAGYTF. The CDR3 bases are TGTGCCAGCAGCGAGGAGGTTGCTGGCTACACCTTC. The variable domain in full, completed from reference TRBV7-9 and TRBJ1-2, reads DTGVSQNPRHKITKRGQNVTFRCDPISEHNRLYWYRQTLGQGPEFLTYFQNEAQLEKSRLLSDRFSAERPKGSFSTLEIQRTEQGDSAMYLCASSEEVAGYTFGSGTRLTVV.

V usage is TRBV2 and J usage is TRBJ2-5; 8 bases map to TRBD1. The CDR3 spans 14 residues. Germline CDR1 and CDR2: SNHLY and FYNNEI. V trimming: 6 bases; J trimming: 4 bases; junction bases outside the gene matches: 7. CDR3 loop: CASSRDRSGETQYF. The CDR3 DNA reads as TGTGCCAGCAGCCGGGACAGGAGCGGAGAGACCCAGTACTTC.

The chain is built from TRBV5-1 and TRBJ1-1, with unresolved D. The CDR3 is made up of 15 amino acids. V lost 0 bases to trimming and J lost 7 bases, with 16 bases between them. Germline CDR1 SGHRS, CDR2 YFSETQ. The CDR3 region has the DNA TGCGCCAGCAGCTTGGACAGCCCCTCAGTAAGTGAAGCTTTCTTT. It yields the protein CASSLDSPSVSEAFF.

For this clone: This same CDR3 is encoded by further DNA sequences in the sample. The chain joins TRBV18 to TRBJ2-2; the D is unclear. V was clipped by 3 bases and J by 2 bases, with 7 bases between them. This CDR3 comprises 14 residues. CDR1 KGHSH and CDR2 LQKENI come from the germline V gene. The CDR3 region is CASSPLGNTGELFF. The CDR3 coding sequence is TGTGCCAGCTCACCCTTGGGCAACACCGGGGAGCTGTTTTTT.